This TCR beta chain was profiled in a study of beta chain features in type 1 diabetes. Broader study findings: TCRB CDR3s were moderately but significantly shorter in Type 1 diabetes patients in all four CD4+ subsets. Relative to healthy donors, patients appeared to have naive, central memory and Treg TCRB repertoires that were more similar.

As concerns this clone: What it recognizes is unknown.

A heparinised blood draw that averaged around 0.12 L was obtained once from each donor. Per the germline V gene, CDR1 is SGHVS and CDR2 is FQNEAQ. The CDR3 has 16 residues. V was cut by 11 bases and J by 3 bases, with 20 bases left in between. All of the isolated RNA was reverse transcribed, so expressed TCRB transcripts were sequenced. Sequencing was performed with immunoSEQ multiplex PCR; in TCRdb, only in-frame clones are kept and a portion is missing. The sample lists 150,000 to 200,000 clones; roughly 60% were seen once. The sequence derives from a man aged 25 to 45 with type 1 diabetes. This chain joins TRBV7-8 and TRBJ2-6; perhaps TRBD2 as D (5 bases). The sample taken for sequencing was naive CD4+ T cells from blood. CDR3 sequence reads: CAPQGRYEGGANVLTF. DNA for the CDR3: TGTGCCCCCCAAGGTCGCTATGAGGGTGGGGCCAACGTCCTGACTTTC.